Shown below are 13 T cell receptor beta chains from a single sample sequenced in a study of regulatory T cells in long-lasting Graves disease. Time point described: newly diagnosed GD, antithyroid drugs for less than 3 months. With RNA extracted from PBMCs as input, the TCR library was made. Arm-PCR of CDR3 regions and iRepertoire HTBI primers were used to build TCR beta libraries. Each CDR3 protein is one row after TCRdb ran MiXCR on the multiplex PCR reads. The sample comprises about 400,000 distinct CDR3 sequences, about 16% of which are singletons, and 20% to 25% rests with the top ten. The sample was also reused in another study, on T cells in Graves' hyperthyroidism and ophthalmopathy.

The sample consisted of peripheral blood mononuclear cells (PBMCs), taken at new diagnosis, from a patient treated with antithyroid drugs. The receptors stem from a woman aged 18-35 years with Graves disease.

This clonotype has only a few counts. This sequence joins TRBV27 and TRBJ2-7; tentative D call: TRBD1 (6 bases). Germline V CDR1 and CDR2: MNHEY, SMNVEV (reference sequence). The CDR3 runs to 15 residues. V lost 4 bases and J 2 bases, leaving 15 bases between the germline ends. The CDR3 DNA is TGTGCCAGCAGTTCTACCCCCAGGGGAACCTACGAGCAGTACTTC. This codes for CASSSTPRGTYEQYF.

On this clonotype: A far larger clone is just one base off, so this is likely a read error. The rearrangement links TRBV7-8 to TRBJ2-4; weak D call: TRBD2 (6 bases). CDR1 SGHVS and CDR2 FQNEAQ come from the germline V gene. The CDR3 runs to 15 residues. The CDR3: CASSLWGVEGNEQLF. CDR3 DNA: TGTGCCAGCAGCTTATGGGGAGTGGAGGGCAATGAGCAGCTCTTC.

This clonotype occurred a few times. One base away lies a much larger clone, so this may be a sequencing read error. DNA of the CDR3: TGTGCCAGCAGTGTGGACAGGGTGATCTACGAGCAGTACTTC. Protein: CASSVDRVIYEQYF. The J gene is TRBJ2-7, the V gene TRBV12-3 or TRBV12-4; TRBD1 aligns across 8 bases. Trimming at V came to 5 bases and at J to 3 bases, leaving 6 bases not matched to a gene. There are 14 residues in the CDR3.

This clonotype has at least ten counts. The chain joins TRBV7-2 to TRBJ1-1, with D tentatively TRBD1 (5 bases). In germline, CDR1 is SGHTA, CDR2 FQGNSA. The ends were cut back, 8 bases at V and 4 bases at J, with 14 bases in the middle. The CDR3 covers 13 residues. CDR3: CASLWGLSTEAFF. CDR3 DNA sequence: TGTGCCAGCTTGTGGGGCCTGAGCACTGAAGCTTTCTTT.

This clonotype was seen many times. V is TRBV2 and J is TRBJ1-1; 7 nucleotides line up with TRBD1. From germline, CDR1 is SNHLY and CDR2 FYNNEI. V lost 4 bases, J lost 4 bases, and 6 bases stayed unmatched. This CDR3 comprises 14 residues. For the CDR3, the DNA is TGTGCCAGCAGTGTGCAAGGGGGCGGCACTGAAGCTTTCTTT. This codes for CASSVQGGGTEAFF.

The chain uses TRBV11-2 and TRBJ1-4, with D maybe TRBD1 (5 bases). The CDR3 has 18 residues. The germline CDR1 and CDR2 sequences are SGHAT and FQNNGV. V was trimmed by 6 bases and J by 5 bases, leaving 25 bases between them. The CDR3 loop is CASRRGRGGGRRNEKLFF. CDR3 DNA sequence: TGTGCCAGCAGGAGGGGAAGGGGAGGCGGCCGGCGAAATGAAAAACTGTTTTTT.

Concerning this clonotype itself: Here the CDR3 omits its conserved ending phenylalanine or tryptophan, so a read error is the likely source. The chain links TRBV18 to TRBJ2-1, with 8 bases aligning to TRBD2. Germline V lookup: CDR1 KGHSH, CDR2 LQKENI. This CDR3 is built from 15 residues. CDR3 DNA sequence: TGTGCCAGCTCGCCACTAGCGGAGGGGGACAATGAGCAGTTCCTC. Residues: CASSPLAEGDNEQFL.

This clonotype was observed at least ten times. The chain couples TRBV5-1 to TRBJ2-1, with D perhaps TRBD2 (6 bases). The germline V gene has CDR1 SGHRS and CDR2 YFSETQ. Trimming pared 4 bases from V and 5 bases from J, leaving 16 bases between. The CDR3 sequence is 15 residues long. Written as DNA, the CDR3 is TGCGCCAGCAGCCCCGATGCTAGCGAGAACAATGAGCAGTTCTTC. Translation: CASSPDASENNEQFF.

Comments on this clonotype: This may stem from a read error, because a much larger clone lies one nucleotide away. The chain joins TRBV10-3 to TRBJ1-1; D unresolved. The CDR3 runs 13 residues. Per germline, CDR1 ENHRY and CDR2 SYGVKD. The CDR3 reads CTISLATDGRAFF. DNA of the CDR3: TGTACCATCAGCCTAGCTACCGATGGTAGGGCTTTCTTT.

The chain uses TRBV6-6 and TRBJ2-4, with D perhaps TRBD1 (6 bases). V dropped 0 bases and J dropped 6 bases, with 15 bases sitting between them. Germline-derived CDR1 and CDR2 are MNHNY and SVGAGI (reference sequence). The CDR3 consists of 16 residues. As DNA, the CDR3 is TGTGCCAGCAGTTACTCGATCGCAGGGGACGGAAACATTCAGTACTTC. Protein product: CASSYSIAGDGNIQYF.

This clonotype was picked up many times. CDR3 residues: CAWSSLAGGGEQFF. CDR3 bases: TGTGCCTGGAGTTCTCTAGCGGGAGGAGGTGAGCAGTTCTTC. The gene calls are TRBV30 and TRBJ2-1; the match to TRBD2 covers 11 bases. Germline-derived CDR1 and CDR2 are GTSNPN and SVGIG (reference sequence). V was pared by 2 bases and J by 9 bases, with 6 bases of the junction left unmatched. The CDR3 runs to 14 residues.

Many counts were recorded for this clonotype. CDR3 sequence reads: CASRSIPDEQYF. The CDR3 nucleotides are TGTGCCAGCAGGAGTATCCCGGACGAGCAGTACTTC. The chain combines TRBV28 with TRBJ2-7; D gene unclear. V lost 6 bases and J 5 bases, leaving 11 bases between the germline ends. Germline V gene sequence: CDR1 MDHEN, CDR2 SYDVKM. This CDR3 contains 12 residues.

This rearrangement joins TRBV5-1 to TRBJ1-2; D might be TRBD1 (6 bases). The ends were cut back, 0 bases at V and 4 bases at J, with 13 bases in the middle. The CDR3 is 15 residues long. The germline gives CDR1 SGHRS, CDR2 YFSETQ. DNA of the CDR3: TGCGCCAGCAGCTTGGACAGGGAGTCTAGCTATGGCTACACCTTC. It is translated as CASSLDRESSYGYTF.